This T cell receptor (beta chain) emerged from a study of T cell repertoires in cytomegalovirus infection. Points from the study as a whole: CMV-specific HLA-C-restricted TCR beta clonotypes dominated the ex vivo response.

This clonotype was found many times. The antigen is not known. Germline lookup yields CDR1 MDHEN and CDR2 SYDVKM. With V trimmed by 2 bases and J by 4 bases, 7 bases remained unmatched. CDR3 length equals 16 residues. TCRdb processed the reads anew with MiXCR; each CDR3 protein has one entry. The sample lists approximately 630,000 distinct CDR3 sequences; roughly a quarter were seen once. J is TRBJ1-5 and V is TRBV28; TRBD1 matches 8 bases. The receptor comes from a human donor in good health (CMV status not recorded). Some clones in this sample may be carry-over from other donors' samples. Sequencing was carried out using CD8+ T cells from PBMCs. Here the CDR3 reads CASSLVQGATNQPQHF. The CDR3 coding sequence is TGTGCCAGCAGTTTAGTCCAGGGGGCCACTAATCAGCCCCAGCATTTT.